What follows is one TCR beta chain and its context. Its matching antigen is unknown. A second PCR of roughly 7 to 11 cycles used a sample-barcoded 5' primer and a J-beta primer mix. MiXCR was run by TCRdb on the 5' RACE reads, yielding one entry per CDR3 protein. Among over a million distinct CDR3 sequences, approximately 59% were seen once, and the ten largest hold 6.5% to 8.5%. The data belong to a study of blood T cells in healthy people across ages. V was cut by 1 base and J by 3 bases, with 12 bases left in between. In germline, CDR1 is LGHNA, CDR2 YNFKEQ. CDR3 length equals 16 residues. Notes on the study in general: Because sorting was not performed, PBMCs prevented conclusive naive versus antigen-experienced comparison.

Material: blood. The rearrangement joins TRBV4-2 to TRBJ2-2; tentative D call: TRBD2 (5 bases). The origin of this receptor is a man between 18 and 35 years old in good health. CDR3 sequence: CASSQVSGIYTGELFF. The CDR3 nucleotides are TGTGCCAGCAGCCAAGTCTCCGGGATATACACCGGGGAGCTGTTTTTT.